This TCR beta chain was obtained from a study of T-cell memory formation after mild COVID-19. Whole-study results and caveats: Among clones contracting day 15 to 85, CD4/CD8 was balanced, whereas later expanders leaned CD4+. Contracting clones localized mainly to CM and EM when CD4+ and mainly to EMRA when CD8+. Still unconfirmed is whether the second-wave clones peaking on day 37 recognized SARS-CoV-2.

TCRdb re-called the 5' RACE reads through MiXCR, storing one row per CDR3 protein. This table holds 200,000 to 250,000 distinct CDR3 sequences, 8% to 10% found once. The CDR3 length is 11 residues. V gave up 3 bases and J gave up 6 bases, with 5 bases separating them. The germline V gene has CDR1 SNHLY and CDR2 FYNNEI. Details on this clonotype: Its antigen is not identified.

Sequencing was performed on PBMCs or a T cell subset sorted from them (not recorded which). This receptor was obtained from a man aged 18 to 29 who had mild COVID-19 (a few samples of this study predate the infection). Cell type and time point are not known. The chain is built from TRBV2 and TRBJ1-2; D uncertain. The DNA for the CDR3 is TGTGCCAGCAGTGAGGTGGATGGCTACACCTTC. This gives the protein CASSEVDGYTF.